Each of the 7 T cell receptor beta chains below was sequenced from the same sample in a study of blood T cell repertoires in COVID-19. TCRdb keeps only in-frame clones here, not all; method: immunoSEQ multiplex PCR. The sample lists 95,000 to 100,000 clones, approximately 84% occurring once. What was sequenced was peripheral blood. The receptor set was obtained from a woman aged 55-69 years with acute or convalescent COVID-19.

The V call is TRBV6-5, the J call TRBJ1-5, with TRBD1 matching over 8 bases. CDR1 is MNHEY, CDR2 SVGAGI, per germline. The CDR3 totals 14 residues. V lost 10 bases and J lost 5; bases outside the gene matches: 10. CDR3: CATTLDRVYQPQHF. CDR3 coding DNA: TGTGCCACGACCTTGGACAGGGTTTATCAGCCCCAGCATTTT.

V and J are TRBV10-1 and TRBJ2-3, with TRBD1 matching 9 bases. The germline V gene has CDR1 WNHNN and CDR2 SYGVQD (reference sequence). The CDR3 spans 15 residues. Trimming at V came to 4 bases and at J to 1 base, leaving 3 bases not matched to a gene. For the CDR3, the DNA is TGCGCCAGCAGTGGAAACAGGGGGCGCACAGATACGCAGTATTTT. Its translation is CASSGNRGRTDTQYF.

This sequence joins TRBV20-1 and TRBJ1-2, with D perhaps matching TRBD1 (5 bases). The CDR3 is made up of 16 amino acids. The V end was cut by 3 bases, the J end by 5 bases, with 22 bases between. CDR1 and CDR2 from the germline V gene are DFQATT and SNEGSKA (reference sequence). CDR3 DNA: TGCAGTGCTAGTGGGGTTGGGGACTCCGGACGTTATGGCTACACCTTC. This sequence encodes CSASGVGDSGRYGYTF.

The chain uses TRBV5-6 and TRBJ1-3; no reliable D call. There are 13 residues in the CDR3. In germline, CDR1 is SGHDT, CDR2 YYEEEE. V was pared by 4 bases and J by 4 bases, with 9 bases between. CDR3 sequence (DNA): TGTGCCAGCAGCCTAAGAGAAGGAAACACCATATATTTT. Its translation is CASSLREGNTIYF.

J is TRBJ1-5 and V is TRBV27; TRBD1 might be the D (5 bases). This CDR3 is 15 amino acids long. Deletions cut 0 bases from V and 2 bases from J, with 8 bases between. Germline V lookup: CDR1 MNHEY, CDR2 SMNVEV (reference sequence). The CDR3 loop is CASSLSPRGNQPQHF. The CDR3 DNA follows: TGTGCCAGCAGTTTATCGCCCAGGGGCAATCAGCCCCAGCATTTT.

The rearrangement links TRBV4-1 to TRBJ1-3, with D perhaps matching TRBD1 (5 bases). CDR3 size: 15 residues. The V end lost 0 bases, the J end lost 3 bases, and 9 bases lay between the germline ends. Germline V gene lookup returns CDR1 MGHRA and CDR2 YSYEKL. CDR3 in amino acids: CASSQDVGDGNTIYF. CDR3 DNA: TGCGCCAGCAGCCAAGATGTAGGGGATGGAAACACCATATATTTT.

The V call is TRBV19, the J call TRBJ1-5; 7 bases match TRBD1. V was pared by 7 bases and J by 0 bases, with 6 bases of the junction left unmatched. The CDR3 has 15 residues. Germline V CDR1 and CDR2: LNHDA, SQIVND (reference sequence). CDR3 nucleotides: TGTGCCAGTACCCGGACAGGCTATAGCAATCAGCCCCAGCATTTT. Translation: CASTRTGYSNQPQHF.